The rows below give T cell receptor beta chains drawn from one sample of a study of early T cells in non-severe SARS-CoV-2 infection. TCRdb passed the 5' RACE reads through MiXCR, listing each CDR3 protein once. The sample includes tens of thousands of distinct CDR3 sequences, about 11% of them seen just once. Sequencing used whole blood. These receptors came from an adult who was a healthcare worker with PCR-confirmed SARS-CoV-2 infection or an uninfected control (not recorded which). CDR3s include the opening cysteine and the closing phenylalanine or tryptophan. Fields, in order: clone size, D gene, V gene, J gene, CDR3 protein, CDR3 DNA. A D gene is named only where the DNA matches it firmly. Not all rows give a size; the values are once, few, many and, for expanded clones, a class.

size: .
D: .
V: TRBV7-8
J: TRBJ2-7
CDR3: CASSLYSGYEQYF
DNA: TGTGCCAGCAGCCTATATAGCGGATACGAGCAGTACTTC

size: few
D: TRBD1
V: TRBV7-6
J: TRBJ2-2
CDR3: CASSLDGTGLAGELFF
DNA: TGTGCCAGCAGCTTAGATGGGACAGGGTTGGCCGGGGAGCTGTTTTTT

size: few
D: .
V: TRBV7-9
J: TRBJ2-7
CDR3: CASSPNSGTGKNEQYF
DNA: TGTGCCAGCAGCCCAAACTCCGGGACGGGAAAGAACGAGCAGTACTTC

size: .
D: .
V: TRBV5-6
J: TRBJ2-2
CDR3: CASSLAGPGELFF
DNA: TGTGCCAGCAGCTTGGCCGGGCCCGGGGAGCTGTTTTTT

size: many
D: .
V: TRBV7-6
J: TRBJ1-5
CDR3: CASSPGTGNQPQHF
DNA: TGTGCCAGCAGCCCCGGGACGGGTAATCAGCCCCAGCATTTT

size: few
D: TRBD1
V: TRBV7-2
J: TRBJ2-3
CDR3: CASSFVGQGADTQYF
DNA: TGTGCCAGCAGCTTTGTGGGACAGGGGGCGGATACGCAGTATTTT

size: .
D: .
V: TRBV30
J: TRBJ1-2
CDR3: CAWSGFWLNYGYTF
DNA: TGTGCCTGGAGTGGGTTTTGGCTTAACTATGGCTACACCTTC

size: many
D: .
V: TRBV27
J: TRBJ1-4
CDR3: CASSLDGHANEKLFF
DNA: TGTGCCAGCAGTCTAGATGGACATGCTAATGAAAAACTGTTTTTT

size: few
D: TRBD1
V: TRBV27
J: TRBJ2-7
CDR3: CASSTGTGVPYEQYF
DNA: TGTGCCAGCAGTACCGGGACAGGGGTCCCCTACGAGCAGTACTTC

size: .
D: .
V: TRBV7-9
J: TRBJ1-1
CDR3: CASSPTGTNTEAFF
DNA: TGTGCCAGCAGCCCGACAGGTACCAACACTGAAGCTTTCTTT

size: many
D: TRBD2
V: TRBV7-9
J: TRBJ2-7
CDR3: CASSLVSGRAEEQYF
DNA: TGTGCCAGCAGCTTAGTTAGCGGGAGGGCGGAAGAGCAGTACTTC

size: many
D: .
V: TRBV6-1
J: TRBJ1-1
CDR3: CASSLGHFMNTEAFF
DNA: TGTGCCAGCAGCCTCGGACACTTCATGAACACTGAAGCTTTCTTT

size: .
D: TRBD1
V: TRBV29-1
J: TRBJ1-2
CDR3: CSVGTGGRKANYGYTF
DNA: TGCAGCGTGGGGACAGGCGGAAGGAAAGCTAACTATGGCTACACCTTC

size: many
D: .
V: TRBV10-3
J: TRBJ1-1
CDR3: CAAKTANTEAFF
DNA: TGTGCCGCAAAGACAGCTAACACTGAAGCTTTCTTT

size: .
D: .
V: TRBV20-1
J: TRBJ2-7
CDR3: CSAQLLGLEQYF
DNA: TGCAGTGCTCAACTCCTGGGGTTAGAGCAGTACTTC

size: .
D: .
V: TRBV29-1
J: TRBJ2-1
CDR3: CSVIKTAYNEQFF
DNA: TGCAGCGTTATAAAGACAGCCTACAATGAGCAGTTCTTC

size: few
D: .
V: TRBV7-2
J: TRBJ1-6
CDR3: CASSLAALGRTTLHF
DNA: TGTGCCAGCAGCTTAGCGGCCCTCGGTCGGACGACCCTCCACTTT

size: .
D: .
V: TRBV7-9
J: TRBJ2-1
CDR3: CASSFELQFF
DNA: TGTGCCAGCAGCTTCGAACTCCAGTTCTTC

size: few
D: .
V: TRBV12-5
J: TRBJ2-4
CDR3: CASGLDSGPQYF
DNA: TGTGCTAGTGGTTTGGACAGCGGGCCACAGTACTTC

size: many
D: TRBD2
V: TRBV6-5
J: TRBJ2-1
CDR3: CASRPLAGGYNEQFF
DNA: TGTGCCAGCAGGCCTCTAGCGGGAGGTTACAATGAGCAGTTCTTC

size: few
D: .
V: TRBV5-1
J: TRBJ2-3
CDR3: CASSLVPSTDTQYF
DNA: TGCGCCAGCAGCTTGGTCCCAAGCACAGATACGCAGTATTTT

size: .
D: TRBD1
V: TRBV13
J: TRBJ2-5
CDR3: CASSLRTGERTQYF
DNA: TGTGCCAGCAGCTTGAGGACAGGCGAGAGGACCCAGTACTTC

size: many
D: .
V: TRBV7-3
J: TRBJ1-2
CDR3: CASSSRQVDGYTF
DNA: TGTGCCAGCAGCTCCCGACAGGTGGATGGCTACACCTTC

size: few
D: .
V: TRBV4-1
J: TRBJ1-4
CDR3: CANSQTSATNEKLFF
DNA: TGCGCCAACAGCCAAACAAGTGCAACTAATGAAAAACTGTTTTTT

size: once
D: .
V: TRBV7-6
J: TRBJ2-3
CDR3: CATRGRTDTQYF
DNA: TGTGCGACGAGGGGACGCACAGATACGCAGTATTTT

size: many
D: .
V: TRBV19
J: TRBJ2-1
CDR3: CARTRKGQGYNEQFF
DNA: TGTGCCCGGACGAGGAAAGGGCAGGGCTACAATGAGCAGTTCTTC

size: few
D: TRBD2
V: TRBV7-9
J: TRBJ2-1
CDR3: CASSPSGSSGGTEQFF
DNA: TGTGCCAGCAGCCCTTCAGGGTCTAGCGGGGGGACTGAGCAGTTCTTC

size: many
D: TRBD1
V: TRBV27
J: TRBJ1-1
CDR3: CASSWTGDTEAFF
DNA: TGTGCCAGCAGTTGGACAGGGGACACTGAAGCTTTCTTT

size: many
D: .
V: TRBV7-9
J: TRBJ2-1
CDR3: CASSLGWTVHNEQFF
DNA: TGTGCCAGCAGCTTAGGGTGGACAGTCCACAATGAGCAGTTCTTC

size: few
D: .
V: TRBV7-2
J: TRBJ2-1
CDR3: CASSLGQNNEQFF
DNA: TGTGCCAGCAGCTTAGGACAGAACAATGAGCAGTTCTTC

size: many
D: .
V: TRBV5-1
J: TRBJ1-1
CDR3: CASIQDTEAFF
DNA: TGCGCCAGCATACAGGACACTGAAGCTTTCTTT

size: many
D: .
V: TRBV5-1
J: TRBJ2-1
CDR3: CASSYAIGSANNEQFF
DNA: TGCGCCAGCAGCTACGCAATAGGATCAGCTAATAATGAGCAGTTCTTC

size: few
D: .
V: TRBV7-6
J: TRBJ1-5
CDR3: CASSLGENNQPQHF
DNA: TGTGCCAGCAGCTTAGGAGAAAACAATCAGCCCCAGCATTTT

size: many
D: .
V: TRBV11-2
J: TRBJ2-1
CDR3: CASSLHSPNEQFF
DNA: TGTGCCAGCAGCCTTCACTCCCCCAATGAGCAGTTCTTC

size: many
D: .
V: TRBV6-6
J: TRBJ1-1
CDR3: CASSYGPGAGTEAFF
DNA: TGTGCCAGCAGTTACGGGCCAGGGGCTGGGACTGAAGCTTTCTTT

size: few
D: .
V: TRBV29-1
J: TRBJ2-1
CDR3: CSALYPTGNEQFF
DNA: TGCAGCGCCTTGTACCCCACGGGAAATGAGCAGTTCTTC

size: medium-sized
D: TRBD1
V: TRBV29-1
J: TRBJ1-6
CDR3: CSVRQGLGDLHF
DNA: TGCAGCGTGAGACAGGGCCTAGGAGATCTCCACTTT

size: .
D: .
V: TRBV7-9
J: TRBJ1-1
CDR3: CASSVDGQNTEAFF
DNA: TGTGCCAGCAGCGTCGATGGCCAGAACACTGAAGCTTTCTTT

size: few
D: .
V: TRBV7-9
J: TRBJ1-2
CDR3: CASSLVQGDYGYTF
DNA: TGTGCCAGCAGCTTAGTGCAGGGCGACTATGGCTACACCTTC

size: many
D: .
V: TRBV5-1
J: TRBJ1-2
CDR3: CASSFDSLRNYGYTF
DNA: TGCGCCAGCAGCTTCGACAGCCTCCGCAACTATGGCTACACCTTC

size: many
D: .
V: TRBV7-3
J: TRBJ2-5
CDR3: CASSLTDSEETQYF
DNA: TGTGCCAGCAGCTTAACCGACTCCGAAGAGACCCAGTACTTC

size: many
D: .
V: TRBV21-1
J: TRBJ1-4
CDR3: CASSKVTTTNEKLFF
DNA: TGTGCCAGCAGCAAAGTCACAACAACTAATGAAAAACTGTTTTTT